One sample yielded the 3 T cell receptor beta chains listed below, sequenced in a study of T cell repertoires in cytomegalovirus infection (dated by TCRdb to between 2019 and 2020). The sequencing machine was an Illumina HiSeq 1500. TCRdb redid the processing of the public reads, applying fastp at Q25 and MiXCR, and retained in-frame beta chains. All rows with the same CDR3 protein become a single entry with the most common DNA and genes. This sample gives approximately 180,000 distinct CDR3 sequences in total; about 18% of them show up just once. 20% to 25% of the sample comes from the top ten. The material sequenced was CD8+ T cells from PBMCs. These receptors were obtained from a human donor in good health (CMV status not recorded). Some clones in this sample may be carry-over from other donors' samples.

The chain carries TRBV6-2 or TRBV6-3 and TRBJ2-3, with a weak D call TRBD2 (6 bases). The V and J ends lost 4 bases and 2 bases respectively, with 25 bases between them. The germline V gene encodes CDR1 MNHEY and CDR2 SVGEGT. The length of the CDR3 is 19 residues. In DNA, the CDR3 is TGTGCCAGCAGTTGGCCGAGGGACTCCTTGAGGGACCTCACAGATACGCAGTATTTT. The encoded protein is CASSWPRDSLRDLTDTQYF.

V is TRBV7-9 and J is TRBJ2-7, with 8 bases that match TRBD1. This CDR3 contains 15 residues. The germline V gene encodes CDR1 SEHNR and CDR2 FQNEAQ (reference sequence). Trimming took 4 bases from V and 1 from J; bases not matched to a gene: 6. The CDR3 region is CASSSGTGLSYEQYF. CDR3 in DNA: TGTGCCAGCAGCTCCGGGACAGGACTTTCCTACGAGCAGTACTTC.

This clonotype came up a few times. The chain couples TRBV29-1 to TRBJ2-7, with D perhaps matching TRBD2 (5 bases). Germline CDR1 reads SQVTM; CDR2 reads ANQGSEA. The CDR3 is 11 residues long. Trimming took off 5 bases at V and 6 bases at J, with 11 bases between the two ends. The CDR3: CSVLEGPEQYF. CDR3 DNA: TGCAGCGTTCTCGAGGGCCCCGAGCAGTACTTC.